This TCR beta chain comes out of a study of immune cell composition in non-small cell lung cancer. The CDR3 totals 14 residues. The V end was cut by 3 bases, the J end by 6 bases, with 15 bases between. The germline gives CDR1 LNHDA, CDR2 SQIVND (reference sequence). Study-wide results and limits: Lung squamous cell carcinoma tumours had significantly higher top 10 clone scores and productive clonality than lung adenocarcinoma.

Using immunoSEQ multiplex PCR, the repertoire was profiled, and TCRdb retains in-frame clones only, with some absent. Among 2,500 to 4,000 clones listed, around 88% were seen once. Regarding this clone: Its antigen is undetermined.

Sequenced material: lung tumor tissue. The gene calls are TRBV19 and TRBJ2-7; possible D gene TRBD2, 6 bases. This sequence originates from a human donor with non-small cell lung cancer. The CDR3 sequence: CASSMGRDAGEQYF. CDR3 DNA: TGTGCCAGTAGTATGGGGCGGGATGCTGGCGAGCAGTACTTC.